The 17 T cell receptor beta chains listed next were all sequenced from one sample in a study of CD8 T cells in Susac syndrome. RNA totalling roughly 0.45 to 1 ug underwent reverse transcription with random hexamers. From the immunoSEQ multiplex PCR reads, TCRdb called clonotypes with MiXCR, one entry per CDR3 protein. The sample includes 95,000 to 150,000 distinct CDR3 sequences, 80% to 95% seen only once; the top ten take roughly 0.3%. Sequencing was carried out using CD8+ T cells from PBMCs. All receptors come from a human donor with multiple sclerosis.

CDR3 coding DNA: TGTGCCAGCAGCAGGACAGGGGACACTGAAGCTTTCTTT. This encodes CASSRTGDTEAFF. V usage is TRBV5-6 and J usage is TRBJ1-1, with 9 bases matching TRBD1. The junction had 1 base not matched to a gene; V was cut back by 4 bases and J by 3 bases. There are 13 residues in the CDR3. Looked up from germline, CDR1 is SGHDT and CDR2 is YYEEEE.

The rearrangement links TRBV27 to TRBJ1-1; 7 bases map to TRBD1. With V trimmed by 10 bases and J by 6 bases, 14 bases remained unmatched. The CDR3 is made up of 14 amino acids. Germline V CDR1 and CDR2: MNHEY, SMNVEV (reference sequence). CDR3 amino acids: CATAFGTAEPEAFF. The CDR3 DNA follows: TGTGCCACCGCGTTCGGGACAGCGGAACCTGAAGCTTTCTTT.

V is TRBV5-1 and J is TRBJ1-2; possibly TRBD1 for D (5 bases). The CDR3 has 14 residues. Looked up from germline, CDR1 is SGHRS and CDR2 is YFSETQ. V lost 4 bases and J lost 4, with 14 bases in between. The CDR3 bases are TGCGCCAGCAGCCCGGGGACGGTAACCTATGGCTACACCTTC. Protein sequence: CASSPGTVTYGYTF.

The rearrangement links TRBV7-9 to TRBJ1-2, with TRBD1 identical over 7 bases. This CDR3 is built from 18 residues. Germline values: CDR1 SEHNR, CDR2 FQNEAQ (reference sequence). Trimming at V came to 4 bases and at J to 3 bases, leaving 17 bases not matched to a gene. CDR3 coding DNA: TGTGCCAGCAGCTCAATCGAGACAGGGAGGGCGACTGACTATGGCTACACCTTC. This encodes CASSSIETGRATDYGYTF.

The rearrangement uses TRBV5-5 and TRBJ1-2; D might be TRBD1 (5 bases). Germline CDR1 reads SGHKS; CDR2 reads YYEKEE (reference sequence). There are 15 residues in the CDR3. The V end was cut by 1 base, the J end by 2 bases, with 12 bases between. The CDR3 coding sequence is TGTGCCAGCAGCTTGCTACAGGACCCAAACTATGGCTACACCTTC. Amino acid sequence: CASSLLQDPNYGYTF.

This clonotype is a singleton in its sample. The chain is built from TRBV30 and TRBJ2-3, with 9 bases matching TRBD2. Germline loops: CDR1 GTSNPN, CDR2 SVGIG (reference sequence). The CDR3 length is 15 residues. V was pared by 5 bases and J by 4 bases, with 10 bases of the junction left unmatched. CDR3 protein: CAWERIAGVADTQYF. The CDR3 nucleotides are TGTGCCTGGGAACGAATAGCGGGAGTCGCAGATACGCAGTATTTT.

V usage is TRBV9 and J usage is TRBJ1-2; D is possibly TRBD1 (5 bases). The length of the CDR3 is 13 residues. Germline CDR1 SGDLS, CDR2 YYNGEE. V lost 3 bases, J lost 8 bases, and 14 bases lay in between. CDR3 sequence reads: CASSDRDLGGYTF. The CDR3 DNA follows: TGTGCCAGCAGCGATCGGGACCTCGGCGGCTACACCTTC.

The genes are TRBV13 and TRBJ2-7; D not certain. Trimming took 1 base from V and 1 from J, leaving 5 bases between them. The germline CDR1 and CDR2 sequences are PRHDT and FYEKMQ (reference sequence). The CDR3 contains 13 residues. CDR3 sequence: CASSLAQSYEQYF. The DNA for the CDR3 is TGTGCCAGCAGCTTAGCACAGTCCTACGAGCAGTACTTC.

The chain carries TRBV29-1 and TRBJ1-2, with TRBD1 as a possible D gene (6 bases). Germline V CDR1 and CDR2: SQVTM, ANQGSEA. CDR3 length: 13 amino acids. Between the trimmed V and J ends, which lost 7 bases and 8 bases, there was a span of 20 bases. The CDR3 region has the DNA TGCAGCGAAACAACGGACAGACAAAGGGGCTACACCTTC. Translating gives CSETTDRQRGYTF.

The genes are TRBV6-5 and TRBJ2-5; TRBD2 aligns across 12 bases. Germline loops: CDR1 MNHEY, CDR2 SVGAGI. V trimming: 0 bases; J trimming: 4 bases; junction bases outside the gene matches: 3. This CDR3 is 16 amino acids long. The CDR3 is CASSYSQLAGGETQYF. The DNA of the CDR3 is TGTGCCAGCAGTTACTCCCAACTAGCGGGGGGAGAGACCCAGTACTTC.

This clonotype was recorded a few times. This chain joins TRBV5-1 and TRBJ1-1; D uncertain. This CDR3 has 13 residues. Trimming cost V 2 bases and J 0 bases, with 5 bases left between them. CDR1 SGHRS and CDR2 YFSETQ come from the germline V gene. The CDR3, as DNA: TGCGCCAGCAGCTTAGAGATGAACACTGAAGCTTTCTTT. It codes for CASSLEMNTEAFF.

This chain connects TRBV11-2 to TRBJ2-2, with 7 nucleotides matching TRBD1. The CDR3 has 15 residues. With V trimmed by 3 bases and J by 3 bases, 4 bases remained unmatched. Germline lookup yields CDR1 SGHAT and CDR2 FQNNGV. This CDR3 is CASSFGTEDTGELFF. The CDR3 nucleotides are TGTGCCAGCAGCTTCGGGACAGAGGACACCGGGGAGCTGTTTTTT.

The chain links TRBV6-5 to TRBJ2-2; weak D call: TRBD1 (5 bases). V lost 6 bases to trimming and J lost 6 bases, with 8 bases between them. Germline lookup yields CDR1 MNHEY and CDR2 SVGAGI. The CDR3 contains 12 residues. The CDR3 bases are TGTGCCAGCAGGGTAGGGGCCGGGGAGCTGTTTTTT. Encoded protein: CASRVGAGELFF.

This CDR3 is CASSQDPSRELFF. CDR3 nucleotides: TGCGCCAGCAGCCAAGATCCCAGCCGGGAGCTGTTTTTT. The chain couples TRBV4-1 to TRBJ2-2; D remains unclear. The germline gives CDR1 MGHRA, CDR2 YSYEKL. The CDR3 sequence is 13 residues long. V lost 0 bases and J lost 9, with 8 bases in between.

This sequence joins TRBV2 and TRBJ2-7, with TRBD1 matching over 8 bases. CDR1 SNHLY and CDR2 FYNNEI come from the germline V gene. Trimming took 6 bases from V and 0 from J; bases not matched to a gene: 10. The CDR3 runs 16 residues. This CDR3 reads CASRDLRGLSSYEQYF. The CDR3 coding sequence is TGTGCCAGCAGGGACCTCAGGGGGCTGAGCTCCTACGAGCAGTACTTC.

The rearrangement joins TRBV7-9 to TRBJ2-7, with D unresolved. The CDR3 contains 12 residues. Per the germline V gene, CDR1 is SEHNR and CDR2 is FQNEAQ (reference sequence). V gave up 3 bases and J gave up 2 bases, with 5 bases separating them. CDR3 DNA: TGTGCCAGCAGCTTCTCTCCCTACGAGCAGTACTTC. Translated: CASSFSPYEQYF.

The V call is TRBV7-9, the J call TRBJ1-6, with 7 bases that match TRBD1. This CDR3 has 14 residues. With 4 bases clipped from V and 9 bases from J, the junction kept 6 bases outside the gene matches. Germline assignment: CDR1 SEHNR and CDR2 FQNEAQ (reference sequence). CDR3 in amino acids: CASSSTGRSSPLHF. CDR3 coding DNA: TGTGCCAGCAGCTCGACAGGGAGGAGTTCACCCCTCCACTTT. The whole variable domain, remainder taken from reference TRBV7-9 and TRBJ1-6, is DTGVSQNPRHKITKRGQNVTFRCDPISEHNRLYWYRQTLGQGPEFLTYFQNEAQLEKSRLLSDRFSAERPKGSFSTLEIQRTEQGDSAMYLCASSSTGRSSPLHFGNGTRLTVT.